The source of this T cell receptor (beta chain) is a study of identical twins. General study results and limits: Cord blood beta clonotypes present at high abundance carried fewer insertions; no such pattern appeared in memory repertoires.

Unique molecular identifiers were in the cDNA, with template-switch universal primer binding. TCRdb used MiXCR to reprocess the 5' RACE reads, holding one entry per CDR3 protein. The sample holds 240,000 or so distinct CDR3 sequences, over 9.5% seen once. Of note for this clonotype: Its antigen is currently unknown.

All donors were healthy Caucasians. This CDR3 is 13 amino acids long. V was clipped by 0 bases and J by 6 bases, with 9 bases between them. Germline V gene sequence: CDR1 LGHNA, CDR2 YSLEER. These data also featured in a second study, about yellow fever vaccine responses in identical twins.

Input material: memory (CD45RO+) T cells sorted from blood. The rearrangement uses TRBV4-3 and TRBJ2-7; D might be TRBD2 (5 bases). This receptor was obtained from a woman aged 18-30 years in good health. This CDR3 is CASSQDSGVEQYF. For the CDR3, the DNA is TGCGCCAGCAGCCAAGATTCCGGGGTCGAGCAGTACTTC.